The T cell receptor (beta chain) described here comes from a study of cytomegalovirus exposure and HLA in healthy donors. Findings and limits, study-wide: Reported findings show TCR beta sequences accurately forecast HLA-A and HLA-B alleles in most subjects. In a later analysis, V- and J-gene trimming of beta chains associated with a DCLRE1C missense variant, replicated independently. Data from an earlier analysis indicated that most TCR beta V segments were productive either about 87% or about 30% of the time.

CDR3 length: 15 amino acids. CDR1 is MGHRA and CDR2 is YSYEKL in the germline V gene. V gave up 4 bases and J gave up 6 bases; unmatched junction bases: 10. Concerning this clone: Its cognate antigen is unknown.

Primers for the PCR totalled 60 Vbeta and 13 Jbeta. Repertoires were generated with immunoSEQ multiplex PCR, while TCRdb's copy carries only in-frame clones and drops some. The sample yields some 170,000 clones, around 83% seen once. This chain uses TRBV4-1 with TRBJ1-1; 8 bases are shared with TRBD1. The TCR comes from a girl aged 2-15 years in good health and CMV-seropositive. Material for sequencing was PBMCs. CDR3 sequence reads: CASSPEDRERSEAFF. Written as DNA, the CDR3 is TGCGCCAGCAGCCCGGAGGACAGGGAAAGGTCTGAAGCTTTCTTT.